This section outlines one T cell receptor beta chain sequence together with its context. This entry comes from a study of blood T cell repertoires in COVID-19. Study-wide background: Samples of COVID-19 (acute and convalescent) were obtained from the United States, Italy and Spain.

Seattle patients were enrolled while actively infected and followed longitudinally. In the source study's methods: Amplification with reference gene primers provided the estimates of nucleated cell counts. TCRdb's table, derived via immunoSEQ multiplex PCR, lists solely in-frame clones and lacks some. For V, J and clone size, that table is used; D and trimming come from the DNA. Found here are about 180,000 clones, 85% of them singletons; the top ten hold around 5%. Trimming cost V 6 bases and J 7 bases; bases outside gene matches: 6. The CDR3 length is 13 residues. The germline CDR1 and CDR2 sequences are SNHLY and FYNNEI.

The sequencing input was peripheral blood. The gene calls are TRBV2 and TRBJ1-2, with 9 bases that match TRBD1. The receptor was isolated from a woman aged 50 to 60 with COVID-19, enrolled during active disease. CDR3 DNA sequence: TGTGCCAGCAGCGACAGGGGGTGGTTTGGCTACACCTTC. Its protein product is CASSDRGWFGYTF.